These 27 T cell receptor beta chains share one sample of origin, sequenced in a study of control samples from healthy donors and cancer patients. TCRdb's table, derived via immunoSEQ multiplex PCR, lists solely in-frame clones and lacks some. This sample has about 130,000 clones, with nearly 90% found just once. Sequencing was performed on blood. Source of these receptors: a middle-aged man in good health.

This clone was detected only once. This chain joins TRBV12-3 or TRBV12-4 and TRBJ2-1; 8 bases map to TRBD1. With V trimmed by 6 bases and J by 9 bases, 7 bases remained unmatched. The CDR3 sequence is 13 residues long. The CDR3 reads CASSLRGLGEQFF. The CDR3 DNA is TGTGCCAGCAGCCTCAGGGGGCTAGGTGAGCAGTTCTTC.

The V and J genes are TRBV7-2 and TRBJ2-4; D not resolved. The CDR3 covers 14 residues. Per the germline V gene, CDR1 is SGHTA and CDR2 is FQGNSA. V was trimmed by 7 bases and J by 6 bases, leaving 16 bases between them. The CDR3 nucleotides read TGTGCCAGCACCAATCTGCGGTACGGAAACATTCAGTACTTC. It is translated as CASTNLRYGNIQYF.

This sequence joins TRBV19 and TRBJ2-7; a weak D match, TRBD1 (5 bases). Germline assignment: CDR1 LNHDA and CDR2 SQIVND (reference sequence). The CDR3 length is 13 residues. V was pared by 5 bases and J by 6 bases, with 14 bases between. The CDR3 protein is CASSEQTASEQYF. The CDR3 DNA reads as TGTGCCAGTAGTGAACAGACAGCCAGCGAGCAGTACTTC.

The chain recombines TRBV28 with TRBJ1-5, with 10 bases lining up with TRBD1. With 7 bases clipped from V and 1 base from J, the junction kept 4 bases outside the gene matches. CDR3 length: 15 residues. The germline V gene has CDR1 MDHEN and CDR2 SYDVKM. CDR3 loop: CASNDRGRSNQPQHF. The CDR3 region has the DNA TGTGCCAGCAACGACAGGGGGCGAAGCAATCAGCCCCAGCATTTT.

This clone was observed a single time. The V gene is TRBV18, the J gene TRBJ2-3; D tentatively fits TRBD1 or TRBD2 (5 bases each). Trimming took 2 bases from V and 4 from J, leaving 22 bases between them. The CDR3 length is 18 residues. The germline V gene encodes CDR1 KGHSH and CDR2 LQKENI. This CDR3 reads CASSPSMRAGLEADTQYF. CDR3 in DNA: TGTGCCAGCTCACCATCCATGAGGGCAGGGTTGGAGGCAGATACGCAGTATTTT. Using reference TRBV18 and TRBJ2-3 for the parts outside the CDR3, the full variable domain is NAGVMQNPRHLVRRRGQEARLRCSPMKGHSHVYWYRQLPEEGLKFMVYLQKENIIDESGMPKERFSAEFPKEGPSILRIQQVVRGDSAAYFCASSPSMRAGLEADTQYFGPGTRLTVL.

The rearrangement uses TRBV5-1 and TRBJ2-2; D call uncertain. Trimming removed 7 bases from V and 0 bases from J, with 7 bases in between. Germline loops: CDR1 SGHRS, CDR2 YFSETQ. The CDR3 totals 13 residues. CDR3 protein: CASQAPNTGELFF. In nucleotides, the CDR3 is TGCGCCAGCCAGGCCCCGAACACCGGGGAGCTGTTTTTT.

The chain joins TRBV24-1 to TRBJ2-3, with 9 positions matching TRBD1. Trimming cost V 3 bases and J 6 bases; bases outside gene matches: 9. Germline lookup yields CDR1 KGHDR and CDR2 SFDVKD. The CDR3 is made up of 16 amino acids. In nucleotides, the CDR3 is TGTGCCACCAGTGATACGACGGGACAGGGATTCGATACGCAGTATTTT. Translation: CATSDTTGQGFDTQYF.

This chain uses TRBV30 with TRBJ2-5; the D is unclear. CDR3 length: 10 residues. Trimming left V 1 base short and J 5 bases short, with 2 bases between. Per germline, CDR1 GTSNPN and CDR2 SVGIG (reference sequence). CDR3 sequence reads: CAWSEETQYF. CDR3 nucleotides: TGTGCCTGGAGTGAGGAGACCCAGTACTTC.

The V gene is TRBV4-2, the J gene TRBJ1-2, with TRBD1 as a possible D gene (5 bases). With 4 bases removed from V and 8 bases from J, the gap between germline ends came to 20 bases. There are 15 residues in the CDR3. In germline, CDR1 is LGHNA, CDR2 YNFKEQ. The CDR3 region has the DNA TGTGCCAGCAGCCCGACAGAGGCGGGGGTTGGCGGCTACACCTTC. This encodes CASSPTEAGVGGYTF.

This rearrangement joins TRBV28 to TRBJ1-2; D is ambiguous. Germline CDR1 MDHEN, CDR2 SYDVKM. The V end was cut by 8 bases, the J end by 6 bases, with 16 bases between. This CDR3 comprises 13 residues. CDR3 sequence (DNA): TGTGCCAGCTCCCTCGGAACCATGAATGGCTACACCTTC. This encodes CASSLGTMNGYTF.

The chain couples TRBV28 to TRBJ2-5; 7 bases align to TRBD1. The germline gives CDR1 MDHEN, CDR2 SYDVKM. The CDR3 has 15 residues. V shed 5 bases, J shed 4 bases, and the junction held 10 bases outside the gene matches. The chain's CDR3 is CASSGQEPAGETQYF. The CDR3 bases are TGTGCCAGCAGTGGACAGGAGCCGGCAGGAGAGACCCAGTACTTC. The full variable domain, its missing parts supplied by reference TRBV28 and TRBJ2-5, is DVKVTQSSRYLVKRTGEKVFLECVQDMDHENMFWYRQDPGLGLRLIYFSYDVKMKEKGDIPEGYSVSREKKERFSLILESASTNQTSMYLCASSGQEPAGETQYFGPGTRLLVL.

In its sample, this clone was seen a few times. V gene TRBV6-5 combines with J gene TRBJ2-5; 8 bases map to TRBD2. V was clipped by 7 bases and J by 9 bases; unmatched bases: 13. CDR1 is MNHEY and CDR2 is SVGAGI in the germline V gene. CDR3 length: 14 amino acids. The CDR3 reads CASTPAGAQGAQYF. The CDR3 DNA follows: TGTGCCAGCACCCCAGCGGGGGCACAAGGGGCCCAGTACTTC.

The chain joins TRBV5-4 to TRBJ2-3; a possible D gene is TRBD2 (5 bases). The germline CDR1 and CDR2 sequences are SGHNT and YYREEE (reference sequence). Trimming stripped 0 bases from V and 0 bases from J, with 8 bases between. The CDR3 length is 15 residues. CDR3 bases: TGTGCCAGCAGCTTGGAAGCGGCTAGCACAGATACGCAGTATTTT. This translates into CASSLEAASTDTQYF.

V usage is TRBV27 and J usage is TRBJ2-7; 9 bases agree with TRBD1. Germline V gene lookup returns CDR1 MNHEY and CDR2 SMNVEV (reference sequence). The CDR3 is 14 amino acids. Trimming at V came to 5 bases and at J to 3 bases, leaving 5 bases not matched to a gene. The CDR3 spells CASSTQGANYEQYF. The CDR3 DNA follows: TGTGCCAGCAGTACACAGGGGGCCAACTACGAGCAGTACTTC.

J is TRBJ2-5 and V is TRBV28, with D possibly being TRBD2 (6 bases). The CDR3 runs 13 residues. Between the trimmed V and J ends, which lost 5 bases and 6 bases, there was a span of 13 bases. Germline CDR1 is MDHEN and CDR2 is SYDVKM. Here the CDR3 DNA reads TGTGCCAGCAGTAGCCCGGGGGTGCAGACCCAGTACTTC. Protein sequence: CASSSPGVQTQYF.

V and J are TRBV28 and TRBJ1-5; D gene unclear. V lost 3 bases, J lost 4 bases, and 19 bases lay in between. CDR3 length equals 17 residues. Looked up from germline, CDR1 is MDHEN and CDR2 is SYDVKM. The CDR3 protein is CASSFDQAPRWNQPQHF. DNA for the CDR3: TGTGCCAGCAGTTTTGACCAGGCCCCGCGATGGAATCAGCCCCAGCATTTT.

This clone was observed a handful of times. The rearrangement uses TRBV5-1 and TRBJ1-4, with D unresolved. V gave up 4 bases and J gave up 0 bases, with 10 bases separating them. Germline CDR1 reads SGHRS; CDR2 reads YFSETQ. The CDR3 has 15 amino acids. Here the CDR3 reads CASSPTGSTNEKLFF. The CDR3 region has the DNA TGCGCCAGCAGCCCGACGGGGTCAACTAATGAAAAACTGTTTTTT.

The chain has TRBV6-1 and TRBJ1-2; no clear D. CDR1 is MNHNS, CDR2 SASEGT, per germline. The V and J ends lost 2 bases and 3 bases respectively, with 22 bases between them. The CDR3 contains 18 residues. The CDR3 loop reads CASSELHVFGERDYGYTF. CDR3 sequence (DNA): TGTGCCAGCAGTGAACTACATGTTTTTGGTGAGCGGGACTATGGCTACACCTTC.

The V gene is TRBV6-1, the J gene TRBJ1-1; the match to TRBD1 covers 11 bases. After removal of 3 bases from V and 10 bases from J, the junction contained 7 bases not matched to a gene. CDR1 is MNHNS, CDR2 SASEGT, per germline. The CDR3 is 14 residues long. In nucleotides, the CDR3 is TGTGCCAGCAGTGAGCACGGGACAGGGGGGTCAGCTTTCTTT. It yields the protein CASSEHGTGGSAFF.

This sequence joins TRBV5-4 and TRBJ1-5, with D possibly being TRBD1 (5 bases). Germline V CDR1 and CDR2: SGHNT, YYREEE (reference sequence). This CDR3 comprises 13 residues. Trimming shortened V by 4 bases and J by 4 bases, and 9 bases separated the two germline ends. The DNA for the CDR3 is TGTGCCAGCAGCAAGGACATAAATCAGCCCCAGCATTTT. Protein product: CASSKDINQPQHF.

The rearrangement links TRBV5-6 to TRBJ1-3; TRBD1 is a possible D gene (5 bases). CDR1 and CDR2 from the germline V gene are SGHDT and YYEEEE. V was trimmed by 0 bases and J by 4 bases, leaving 14 bases between them. The length of the CDR3 is 16 residues. Here the CDR3 DNA reads TGTGCCAGCAGCTTGGCGCAGGGCGTCGGGGGAAACACCATATATTTT. This codes for CASSLAQGVGGNTIYF.

This sequence joins TRBV7-9 and TRBJ2-5; D is unclear. The CDR3 contains 13 residues. Looked up from germline, CDR1 is SEHNR and CDR2 is FQNEAQ (reference sequence). V lost 8 bases and J lost 4, with 14 bases in between. DNA of the CDR3: TGTGCCAGCTTAAGGGCCGCTGGAGAGACCCAGTACTTC. The encoded protein is CASLRAAGETQYF.

This rearrangement joins TRBV6-5 to TRBJ2-7; 8 bases match TRBD1. The CDR3 is 12 amino acids. Germline V gives CDR1 MNHEY, CDR2 SVGAGI. Trimming at V came to 10 bases and at J to 3 bases, leaving 5 bases not matched to a gene. The CDR3 DNA reads as TGTGCCACCGAGGACAGGGACTACGAGCAGTACTTC. Amino acids: CATEDRDYEQYF.

The gene calls are TRBV29-1 and TRBJ1-6; tentative D call: TRBD1 (5 bases). CDR1 and CDR2 (germline): SQVTM, ANQGSEA. The CDR3 has 16 residues. Trimming cost V 2 bases and J 6 bases, with 17 bases left between them. CDR3 sequence (DNA): TGCAGCGTTGAATCTCAAGCAGGGTCAATTAATTCACCCCTCCACTTT. Protein sequence: CSVESQAGSINSPLHF. Drawing the rest from reference TRBV29-1 and TRBJ1-6, the complete variable domain is SAVISQKPSRDICQRGTSLTIQCQVDSQVTMMFWYRQQPGQSLTLIATANQGSEATYESGFVIDKFPISRPNLTFSTLTVSNMSPEDSSIYLCSVESQAGSINSPLHFGNGTRLTVT.

The V call is TRBV7-9, the J call TRBJ2-7; D is uncertain. The CDR3 contains 15 residues. Germline CDR1 SEHNR, CDR2 FQNEAQ (reference sequence). Trimming removed 5 bases from V and 1 base from J, with 15 bases in between. The DNA for the CDR3 is TGTGCCAGCAGCCCCACCGTGGTCGGGTCCTACGAGCAGTACTTC. Translated, it gives CASSPTVVGSYEQYF.

The gene calls are TRBV4-2 and TRBJ2-1; weak D call: TRBD2 (7 bases). Trimming removed 1 base at V and 12 bases at J, with 22 bases between. This CDR3 region has 16 residues. Germline CDR1 and CDR2: LGHNA and YNFKEQ. The CDR3 DNA is TGTGCCAGCAGCCAAGGGTCGGGGGGCCGTTTTTTTAGGCAGTTCTTC. It translates to CASSQGSGGRFFRQFF.

The chain joins TRBV18 to TRBJ1-1; 9 nucleotides line up with TRBD1. The V gene end was trimmed by 6 bases and the J gene end by 2 bases; junction bases not matched to a gene: 10. The CDR3 is 16 amino acids. In germline, CDR1 is KGHSH, CDR2 LQKENI. This CDR3 reads CASSPGQGMGNTEAFF. The CDR3 DNA follows: TGTGCCAGCTCGCCGGGACAGGGCATGGGTAACACTGAAGCTTTCTTT.